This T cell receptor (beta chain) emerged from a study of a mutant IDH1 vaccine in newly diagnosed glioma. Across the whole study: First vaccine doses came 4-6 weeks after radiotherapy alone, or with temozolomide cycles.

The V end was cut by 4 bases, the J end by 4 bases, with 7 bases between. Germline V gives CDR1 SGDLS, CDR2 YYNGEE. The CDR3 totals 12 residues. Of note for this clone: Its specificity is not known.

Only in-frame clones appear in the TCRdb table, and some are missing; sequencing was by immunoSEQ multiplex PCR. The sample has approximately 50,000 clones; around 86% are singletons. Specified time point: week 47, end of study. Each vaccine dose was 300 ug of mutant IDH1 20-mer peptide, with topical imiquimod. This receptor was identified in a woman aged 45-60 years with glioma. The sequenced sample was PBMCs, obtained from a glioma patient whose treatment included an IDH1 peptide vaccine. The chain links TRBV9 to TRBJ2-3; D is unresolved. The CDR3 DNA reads TGTGCCAGCAGCTCCCCCCCAGATACGCAGTATTTT. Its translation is CASSSPPDTQYF. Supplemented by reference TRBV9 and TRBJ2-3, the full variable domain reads DSGVTQTPKHLITATGQRVTLRCSPRSGDLSVYWYQQSLDQGLQFLIQYYNGEERAKGNILERFSAQQFPDLHSELNLSSLELGDSALYFCASSSPPDTQYFGPGTRLTVL.